This entry lists 26 T cell receptor beta chains sequenced from one sample in a study of T cell responses to AZD1222 COVID-19 vaccine. Sequencing used immunoSEQ multiplex PCR; TCRdb keeps in-frame clones, though not all of them. This sample carries approximately 130,000 clones, around 90% of them seen once, and the ten largest clones take approximately 6%. Material: peripheral blood, obtained 28 days after the second AZD1222 dose. Every receptor here comes from an adult who received the AZD1222 COVID-19 vaccine.

This chain joins TRBV29-1 and TRBJ2-1; possibly TRBD1 or TRBD2 for D (6 bases each). The CDR3 consists of 14 residues. Trimming left V 7 bases short and J 3 bases short, with 16 bases between. CDR1 is SQVTM, CDR2 ANQGSEA, per germline. The CDR3 DNA is TGCAGCGGAGGGGGGTGGGACGGCTACAATGAGCAGTTCTTC. This sequence encodes CSGGGWDGYNEQFF.

The genes are TRBV29-1 and TRBJ2-3, with no clear D. Germline assignment: CDR1 SQVTM and CDR2 ANQGSEA. The CDR3 runs to 10 residues. V was pared by 3 bases and J by 5 bases, with 3 bases between. The CDR3: CSVELDTQYF. In DNA form, the CDR3 reads TGCAGCGTTGAGTTAGATACGCAGTATTTT.

CDR3 protein: CASSRRTGEAEAFF. Written as DNA, the CDR3 is TGCGCCAGCAGCCGCAGGACCGGAGAGGCTGAAGCTTTCTTT. V gene TRBV5-1 combines with J gene TRBJ1-1; no firm D call. The CDR3 sequence is 14 residues long. From germline, CDR1 is SGHRS and CDR2 YFSETQ. V lost 4 bases and J 6 bases, leaving 16 bases between the germline ends.

V gene TRBV27 combines with J gene TRBJ2-4; possibly TRBD1 for D (6 bases). V was trimmed by 6 bases and J by 9 bases, leaving 24 bases between them. Looked up from germline, CDR1 is MNHEY and CDR2 is SMNVEV (reference sequence). The CDR3 covers 16 residues. The CDR3 DNA is TGTGCCAGCAGCAATTGGAAACAGGGCCTCGGAGGCATTCAGTACTTC. It translates to CASSNWKQGLGGIQYF.

The V and J genes are TRBV6-2 or TRBV6-3 and TRBJ1-5; D ambiguous. Germline CDR1 reads MNHEY; CDR2 reads SVGEGT. The length of the CDR3 is 12 residues. V dropped 0 bases and J dropped 7 bases, with 4 bases sitting between them. CDR3 residues: CASSYSSQPQHF. The CDR3 region has the DNA TGTGCCAGCAGTTACTCGAGCCAGCCCCAGCATTTT.

The chain links TRBV15 to TRBJ1-5; TRBD1 matches 9 bases. The CDR3 spans 17 residues. The germline V gene encodes CDR1 LNHNV and CDR2 YYDKDF (reference sequence). V was clipped by 8 bases and J by 2 bases; unmatched bases: 13. CDR3 in amino acids: CATFPYPRQGGNQPQHF. CDR3 DNA: TGTGCCACCTTCCCGTACCCACGACAGGGGGGCAATCAGCCCCAGCATTTT.

The chain uses TRBV19 and TRBJ2-7; maybe TRBD2 (6 bases). CDR1 is LNHDA and CDR2 is SQIVND in the germline V gene (reference sequence). The CDR3 is 16 residues long. V was trimmed by 5 bases and J by 2 bases, leaving 19 bases between them. In DNA, the CDR3 is TGTGCCAGTAGTCTCATAAGAGGAGGGAGCCCCTACGAGCAGTACTTC. Its protein is CASSLIRGGSPYEQYF. The full variable domain, with the rest looked up from reference TRBV19 and TRBJ2-7, is DGGITQSPKYLFRKEGQNVTLSCEQNLNHDAMYWYRQDPGQGLRLIYYSQIVNDFQKGDIAEGYSVSREKKESFPLTVTSAQKNPTAFYLCASSLIRGGSPYEQYFGPGTRLTVT.

The chain has TRBV4-3 and TRBJ1-2; D is uncertain. Trimming removed 3 bases from V and 3 bases from J, with 8 bases in between. The length of the CDR3 is 13 residues. Germline CDR1 and CDR2: LGHNA and YSLEER. The chain's CDR3 is CASSHDIYYGYTF. The DNA for the CDR3 is TGCGCCAGCAGCCACGACATTTACTATGGCTACACCTTC.

The chain is built from TRBV5-6 and TRBJ1-2; perhaps TRBD1 as D (5 bases). V lost 0 bases and J 6 bases, leaving 15 bases between the germline ends. The CDR3 runs 15 residues. Germline loops: CDR1 SGHDT, CDR2 YYEEEE. The CDR3 DNA sequence: TGTGCCAGCAGCTTGGTCGGGGCAGGGAGTGATGGCTACACCTTC. Translation: CASSLVGAGSDGYTF.

The rearrangement uses TRBV4-1 and TRBJ2-7, with D maybe TRBD1 (6 bases). This CDR3 contains 19 residues. Between the trimmed V and J ends, which lost 4 bases and 0 bases, there was a span of 25 bases. Per germline, CDR1 MGHRA and CDR2 YSYEKL. The CDR3 spells CASSRPSTGFQSTSYEQYF. For the CDR3, the DNA is TGCGCCAGCAGCCGGCCATCGACAGGATTTCAATCGACCTCCTACGAGCAGTACTTC.

The V and J genes are TRBV7-2 and TRBJ1-2; the match to TRBD1 covers 8 bases. Germline CDR1 reads SGHTA; CDR2 reads FQGNSA. This CDR3 is 16 amino acids long. Trimming cost V 4 bases and J 8 bases; bases outside gene matches: 15. This chain's CDR3 is CASSWKIEGQGRGYTF. The CDR3 coding sequence is TGTGCCAGCAGCTGGAAAATAGAAGGACAGGGAAGGGGCTACACCTTC.

The rearrangement uses TRBV19 and TRBJ2-7, with 7 positions matching TRBD2. J was trimmed by 3 bases and V by 5 bases; bases with no gene match: 10. Looked up from germline, CDR1 is LNHDA and CDR2 is SQIVND (reference sequence). The CDR3 covers 15 residues. The CDR3 here is CASSPLERGYYEQYF. The CDR3 DNA reads TGTGCCAGTAGTCCTCTGGAGCGGGGTTACTACGAGCAGTACTTC.

V and J are TRBV11-2 and TRBJ2-5; D ambiguous. The V end was cut by 1 base, the J end by 4 bases, with 1 base between. Germline loops: CDR1 SGHAT, CDR2 FQNNGV. This CDR3 is 11 amino acids long. This CDR3 is CASSLGETQYF. In nucleotides, the CDR3 is TGTGCCAGCAGCTTAGGAGAGACCCAGTACTTC. The variable domain in full, with the rest retrieved from reference TRBV11-2 and TRBJ2-5, is EAGVAQSPRYKIIEKRQSVAFWCNPISGHATLYWYQQILGQGPKLLIQFQNNGVVDDSQLPKDRFSAERLKGVDSTLKIQPAKLEDSAVYLCASSLGETQYFGPGTRLLVL.

This clone was observed at least ten times. The chain couples TRBV9 to TRBJ2-2, with D unresolved. Looked up from germline, CDR1 is SGDLS and CDR2 is YYNGEE. V was trimmed by 4 bases and J by 4 bases, leaving 11 bases between them. The length of the CDR3 is 14 residues. The CDR3, as DNA: TGTGCCAGCAGCCCCGGGTTCTTCACCGGGGAGCTGTTTTTT. It is translated as CASSPGFFTGELFF.

CDR3 sequence: CATSGGQGSSYNSPLHF. The CDR3, as DNA: TGTGCCACCAGCGGGGGACAGGGGAGCTCCTATAATTCACCCCTCCACTTT. The rearrangement uses TRBV15 and TRBJ1-6, with 10 nucleotides matching TRBD1. This CDR3 has 17 amino acids. The junction had 4 bases not matched to a gene; V was cut back by 5 bases and J by 0 bases. Germline V CDR1 and CDR2: LNHNV, YYDKDF (reference sequence).

The V and J genes are TRBV6-5 and TRBJ2-7, with 10 bases that match TRBD1. V gave up 0 bases and J gave up 2 bases; unmatched junction bases: 1. There are 15 residues in the CDR3. From germline, CDR1 is MNHEY and CDR2 SVGAGI. The DNA for the CDR3 is TGTGCCAGCAGTTACTCGACAGGGGGCGCCTACGAGCAGTACTTC. Translating gives CASSYSTGGAYEQYF.

This chain links TRBV3-1 (or the pseudogene TRBV3-2) with TRBJ2-6; no clear D gene. CDR1 and CDR2 (germline): LGHDT, YNNKEL (reference sequence). The germline V and J ends were trimmed by 4 bases and 1 base, with 2 bases remaining between them. The CDR3 extends over 13 amino acids. The CDR3 spells CASSPSGANVLTF. DNA of the CDR3: TGTGCCAGCAGCCCTTCTGGGGCCAACGTCCTGACTTTC.

The V gene is TRBV27, the J gene TRBJ1-2; no definite D call. The CDR3 extends over 16 amino acids. The germline V and J ends were trimmed by 2 bases and 4 bases, with 17 bases remaining between them. Germline V lookup: CDR1 MNHEY, CDR2 SMNVEV (reference sequence). In DNA, the CDR3 is TGTGCCAGCAGTTTAGCTAGGCACCCTTTTTCCTATGGCTACACCTTC. This codes for CASSLARHPFSYGYTF.

This clone was seen only once. CDR3 DNA: TGTGCCAGCAGCCCCTCCGGGACCTACAATGAGCAGTTCTTC. It specifies CASSPSGTYNEQFF. The chain joins TRBV7-3 to TRBJ2-1, with D possibly TRBD2 on 5 matching bases. V lost 5 bases and J lost 2, with 10 bases in between. This CDR3 contains 14 residues. The germline V gene encodes CDR1 SGHTA and CDR2 FQGTGA.

The gene calls are TRBV5-6 and TRBJ2-2; 9 bases are a match to TRBD1. The CDR3 totals 16 residues. With 3 bases clipped from V and 9 bases from J, the junction kept 12 bases outside the gene matches. Germline V gene lookup returns CDR1 SGHDT and CDR2 YYEEEE. The CDR3 reads CASSSAGTGRSRELFF. The CDR3, as DNA: TGTGCCAGCAGCTCAGCCGGGACAGGGAGAAGCAGGGAGCTGTTTTTT.

The gene calls are TRBV5-4 and TRBJ1-1; maybe TRBD1 (6 bases). This CDR3 comprises 16 residues. Germline CDR1 SGHNT, CDR2 YYREEE (reference sequence). V lost 0 bases and J lost 6, with 18 bases in between. The CDR3 DNA is TGTGCCAGCAGCTTGGTTGCAGGGGCTGTCCCCTCTGAAGCTTTCTTT. It yields the protein CASSLVAGAVPSEAFF.

The V gene is TRBV6-2 or TRBV6-3, the J gene TRBJ1-2, with 7 positions matching TRBD1. This CDR3 spans 13 amino acids. Germline V lookup: CDR1 MNHEY, CDR2 SVGEGT. J gave up 8 bases and V 3 bases, and 6 bases lay outside the gene matches. CDR3 in DNA: TGTGCCAGCAGTTATACAGGGGATAGCGGCTACACCTTC. This translates into CASSYTGDSGYTF.

The chain couples TRBV4-1 to TRBJ1-1, with TRBD1 as a possible D gene (5 bases). The germline V and J ends were trimmed by 2 bases and 3 bases, with 22 bases remaining between them. This CDR3 spans 18 amino acids. Looked up from germline, CDR1 is MGHRA and CDR2 is YSYEKL. The CDR3 here is CASSQILWTTGGDTEAFF. The CDR3 DNA follows: TGCGCCAGCAGCCAAATTCTGTGGACGACGGGGGGGGACACTGAAGCTTTCTTT.

CDR3 bases: TGTGCCAGCAGCCGGACCGGGACAGGGGTTGACGAGCAGTACTTC. This codes for CASSRTGTGVDEQYF. This rearrangement joins TRBV5-5 to TRBJ2-7; 10 bases agree with TRBD1. CDR1 is SGHKS, CDR2 YYEKEE, per germline (reference sequence). This CDR3 is built from 15 residues. Unmatched junction bases numbered 9, after V lost 4 bases and J lost 5 bases.

The rearrangement links TRBV30 to TRBJ2-1; TRBD1 might be the D (7 bases). V dropped 2 bases and J dropped 5 bases, with 13 bases sitting between them. The germline gives CDR1 GTSNPN, CDR2 SVGIG (reference sequence). The CDR3 totals 14 residues. DNA for the CDR3: TGTGCCTGGAGTCGACAGGGAGGCCACAATGAGCAGTTCTTC. Translating gives CAWSRQGGHNEQFF.

The rearrangement links TRBV4-2 to TRBJ2-2; the match to TRBD2 covers 9 bases. The CDR3 covers 17 residues. V gave up 1 base and J gave up 4 bases; unmatched junction bases: 7. The V gene's germline CDR1 is LGHNA and CDR2 YNFKEQ. The CDR3 DNA follows: TGTGCCAGCAGCCAAGTTAGTAGTAGCGGGGGCACCGGGGAGCTGTTTTTT. Protein product: CASSQVSSSGGTGELFF.